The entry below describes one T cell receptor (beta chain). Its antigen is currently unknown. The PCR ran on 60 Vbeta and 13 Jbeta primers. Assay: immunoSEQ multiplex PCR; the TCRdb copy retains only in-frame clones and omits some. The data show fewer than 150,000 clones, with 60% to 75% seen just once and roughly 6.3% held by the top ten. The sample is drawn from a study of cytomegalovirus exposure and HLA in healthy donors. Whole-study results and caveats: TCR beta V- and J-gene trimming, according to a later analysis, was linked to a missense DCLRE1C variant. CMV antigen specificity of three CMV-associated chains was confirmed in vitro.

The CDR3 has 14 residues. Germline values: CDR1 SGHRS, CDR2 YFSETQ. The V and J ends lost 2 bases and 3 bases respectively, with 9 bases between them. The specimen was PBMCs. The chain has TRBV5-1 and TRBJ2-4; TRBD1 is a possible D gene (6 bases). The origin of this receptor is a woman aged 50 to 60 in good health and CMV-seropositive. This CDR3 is CASSLPGVKNIQYF. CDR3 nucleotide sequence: TGCGCCAGCAGCTTACCAGGGGTCAAAAACATTCAGTACTTC.